This T cell receptor beta chain was recorded in a study of identical twins. Study-wide findings and caveats: The more abundant beta clonotypes in cord blood had fewer insertions, and memory repertoires did not show this.

Addition of a universal primer site occurred through template switching, and cDNA carried unique molecular identifiers. TCRdb passed the 5' RACE reads through MiXCR, listing each CDR3 protein once. Of fewer than 250,000 distinct CDR3 sequences listed, 7.5% were seen once; the top ten hold more than 1.5%. This clonotype turned up a few times. What it binds is unknown. This CDR3 contains 16 residues. With 5 bases clipped from V and 2 bases from J, the junction kept 8 bases outside the gene matches. Germline CDR1 and CDR2: SGHAT and FQNNGV. These data were likewise used in another study, on yellow fever vaccine responses in identical twins.

The source material was memory (CD45RO+) T cells sorted from blood. The V and J genes are TRBV11-2 and TRBJ2-1; 8 positions match TRBD2. This sequence originates from a woman aged 18 to 35 in good health. In DNA, the CDR3 is TGTGCCAGCAGCCTAACCGGACTAGCCACCTACAATGAGCAGTTCTTC. It codes for CASSLTGLATYNEQFF.